The rows below give T cell receptor beta chains drawn from one sample of a study of blood T cell repertoires in COVID-19. Sequencing used immunoSEQ multiplex PCR; TCRdb keeps in-frame clones, though not all of them. This table has some 160,000 clones, around 82% appearing once. The sample consisted of peripheral blood. The receptors come from a woman at least 80 years old with acute or convalescent COVID-19. Both conserved end residues are part of each CDR3. D genes are given only for firm matches. Rows may omit the clone size; those that give it use once, few, many or a size class.

j_call | d_call | v_call | clone_size | cdr3_nt | cdr3_aa
TRBJ1-6 | - | TRBV7-2 | once | TGTGCCAGCAGCTTAGAAATGATCAGGAATTCACCCCTCCACTTT | CASSLEMIRNSPLHF
TRBJ2-3 | TRBD2 | TRBV7-2 | - | TGTGCCAGCACCGCAGCGGGGGGGCAAGATACGCAGTATTTT | CASTAAGGQDTQYF
TRBJ1-2 | - | TRBV5-5 | - | TGTGCCAGCAGCTTCCAAGGAGGCGCGCAGGGGCGGAACTATGGCTACACCTTC | CASSFQGGAQGRNYGYTF
TRBJ2-7 | - | TRBV30 | - | TGTGCCTGGAGTGGGGGACTGAGAGACGAGCAGTACTTC | CAWSGGLRDEQYF
TRBJ2-5 | - | TRBV25-1 | many | TGTGCCAGCAGTGATGGGGCCCGGGAGACCCAGTACTTC | CASSDGARETQYF
TRBJ2-6 | - | TRBV7-2 | many | TGTGCCAGCAGCACGCCGCGGGACGGGTCCTCTGGGGCCAACGTCCTGACTTTC | CASSTPRDGSSGANVLTF
TRBJ2-3 | - | TRBV7-2 | - | TGTGCCAGCAGGGCGGAGGGCACAGATACGCAGTATTTT | CASRAEGTDTQYF
TRBJ2-5 | TRBD2 | TRBV11-2 | - | TGTGCCAGCAGCTGGCAGAGCGGGGACGAGACCCAGTACTTC | CASSWQSGDETQYF
TRBJ2-7 | TRBD1 | TRBV4-2 | - | TGTGCCAGCAGCCAAGCCAGGGGGCTAGACGAGCAGTACTTC | CASSQARGLDEQYF
TRBJ1-2 | TRBD1 | TRBV12-3/TRBV12-4 | - | TGTGCCAGCTGGGACAGGCAAAACTATGGCTACACCTTC | CASWDRQNYGYTF
TRBJ1-6 | TRBD1 | TRBV10-2 | once | TGCGCCAGCAGTCGGACAGGGGGCGCAAATAATTCACCCCTCCACTTT | CASSRTGGANNSPLHF
TRBJ2-2 | TRBD2 | TRBV6-4 | - | TGTGCCAGCAGTGACCGAGCGGGGGGCCGTCCCGGGGAGCTGTTTTTT | CASSDRAGGRPGELFF
TRBJ1-5 | - | TRBV19 | - | TGTGCCAGCCAGGCCGAGGGGGGGCAGCCCCAGCATTTT | CASQAEGGQPQHF
TRBJ2-2 | TRBD1 | TRBV5-1 | - | TGCGCCAGCAGCTTAGGGACAGGGGCGAACACCGGGGAGCTGTTTTTT | CASSLGTGANTGELFF
TRBJ2-2 | TRBD2 | TRBV11-2 | - | TGTGCCAGCAGCCCCGGGACTAGCGGAGCCTACCTCACCGGGGAGCTGTTTTTT | CASSPGTSGAYLTGELFF
TRBJ2-2 | TRBD2 | TRBV6-2/TRBV6-3 | - | TGTGCCAGCAGTTTCCGAGGGACTAGCGGGAGCAACACCGGGGAGCTGTTTTTT | CASSFRGTSGSNTGELFF
TRBJ2-2 | TRBD2 | TRBV28 | - | TGTGCCAGCAGGAGAAGCGGGGTCTTCACCGGGGAGCTGTTTTTT | CASRRSGVFTGELFF
TRBJ1-1 | - | TRBV2 | - | TGTGCCAGCAGCAACTCCAGAGGCATGAACACTGAAGCTTTCTTT | CASSNSRGMNTEAFF
TRBJ1-1 | - | TRBV19 | - | TGTGCCAGTAGTATAGTAGGAGGGAACACTGAAGCTTTCTTT | CASSIVGGNTEAFF
TRBJ1-4 | - | TRBV4-3 | - | TGCGCCAGCAGCCAAGCCCAGATCAATGAAAAACTGTTTTTT | CASSQAQINEKLFF
TRBJ1-3 | - | TRBV5-6 | - | TGTGCCAGCAGCTTGCCGGGAAGGGGAAACACCATATATTTT | CASSLPGRGNTIYF
TRBJ1-5 | TRBD1 | TRBV19 | - | TGTGCCAGTGGACAGGGTTTCAATCAGCCCCAGCATTTT | CASGQGFNQPQHF
TRBJ1-6 | - | TRBV25-1 | - | TGTGCCAGCAGTCCCCAGGGCAGTGCGAATTCACCCCTCCACTTT | CASSPQGSANSPLHF
TRBJ2-1 | - | TRBV21-1 | - | TGTGCCAGCAGCAACCTGAGGGCCTTGAATGAGCAGTTCTTC | CASSNLRALNEQFF
TRBJ2-5 | - | TRBV3-1/TRBV3-2 | - | TGTGCCAGCAGCCTCAAAGGAAGGACAGTCCAAGAGACCCAGTACTTC | CASSLKGRTVQETQYF
TRBJ1-6 | TRBD1 | TRBV6-5 | - | TGTGCCAGCAGTCCCCCAACAGGGGACCGCTCACCCCTCCACTTT | CASSPPTGDRSPLHF
TRBJ2-7 | TRBD1 | TRBV29-1 | - | TGCAGCGTTGGGGACAGGGCCCCCCACGAGCAGTACTTC | CSVGDRAPHEQYF
TRBJ1-1 | TRBD1 | TRBV7-9 | - | TGTGCCAGCAGCTACGGGGGCAGGGGGACTGAAGCTTTCTTT | CASSYGGRGTEAFF
TRBJ1-1 | - | TRBV9 | - | TGTGCCAGCAGCGAGGGGCAGGACACTGAAGCTTTCTTT | CASSEGQDTEAFF
TRBJ2-6 | TRBD2 | TRBV19 | once | TGTGCCAGTACCCACACGGGAGGTGGGGCCAACGTCCTGACTTTC | CASTHTGGGANVLTF
TRBJ2-1 | - | TRBV15 | - | TGTGCCACCAGCAGGGGTCTCCCTGGACGAGGGATGGATGAGCAGTTCTTC | CATSRGLPGRGMDEQFF
TRBJ1-2 | - | TRBV7-6 | - | TGTGCCTCTGGGACTCTCCCTGAGGCTAACTATGGCTACACCTTC | CASGTLPEANYGYTF
TRBJ2-7 | TRBD1 | TRBV2 | - | TGTGCCAGCAGTGGGGACAGGGGGAGAGGATACGAGCAGTACTTC | CASSGDRGRGYEQYF
TRBJ2-3 | TRBD2 | TRBV5-1 | - | TGCGCCAGCAGCTTGGGTAGCGGGGGGCCCACAGATACGCAGTATTTT | CASSLGSGGPTDTQYF
TRBJ1-2 | TRBD1 | TRBV27 | - | TGTGCCACAGCACGTGGACAGGGTCAGATCTATGGCTACACCTTC | CATARGQGQIYGYTF
TRBJ2-5 | - | TRBV6-2/TRBV6-3 | - | TGTACCAGCAGTTCCCAATACCTGGGGGCAGAGACCCAGTACTTC | CTSSSQYLGAETQYF
TRBJ2-7 | - | TRBV5-4 | - | TGTGCCAGCAGCTATCCGGGTTACGAGCAGTACTTC | CASSYPGYEQYF
TRBJ1-1 | TRBD1 | TRBV15 | - | TGTGCCACCAGCAGAGGATTACCGGGACAGCGGAACACTGAAGCTTTCTTT | CATSRGLPGQRNTEAFF
TRBJ2-1 | - | TRBV19 | - | TGTGCCAGTAGTACGAGAGGGAGGTTTGGCAATGAGCAGTTCTTC | CASSTRGRFGNEQFF
TRBJ2-1 | - | TRBV5-6 | - | TGTGCCAGCAGCTTGGCCGGGGCTAGCGATGAGCAGTTCTTC | CASSLAGASDEQFF
TRBJ2-3 | - | TRBV7-7 | - | TGTGCCAGCAGCTTAGCAGCAGGGGCCCAAGATACGCAGTATTTT | CASSLAAGAQDTQYF
TRBJ1-5 | - | TRBV7-6 | - | TGTGCCAGCAGCTTAGGGGCGGGGGTGCCCAATCAGCCCCAGCATTTT | CASSLGAGVPNQPQHF
TRBJ2-5 | TRBD2 | TRBV9 | once | TGTGCCAGCAGCGAGAGTGCCGGGACTAGCGGGAATGGGGAGACCCAGTACTTC | CASSESAGTSGNGETQYF
TRBJ1-4 | TRBD1 | TRBV5-1 | - | TGCGCCAGCAGCCCTCTCCGGACAGGGGGTAATGAAAAACTGTTTTTT | CASSPLRTGGNEKLFF
TRBJ2-7 | TRBD2 | TRBV13 | - | TGTGCCAGCAGCTCCAGACGGGCCGTGGTAGCGGGGCCATCCTACGAGCAGTACTTC | CASSSRRAVVAGPSYEQYF